Reported below is one T cell receptor (beta chain). This clonotype has only a few counts. This receptor's antigen is unknown. Base qualities are missing; no much larger clone stands one base away. The sample is drawn from a study of T-cell reconstitution after alpha-beta-depleted transplantation in children (dated by TCRdb to the mid-2010s). Background on the whole study: Using TCR repertoire profiling, the study quantitatively followed how T-cell immune reconstitution unfolded in children after TCRalphabeta/CD19-depleted allogeneic hematopoietic cell transplantation.

The CDR3 numbers 17 residues from cysteine through phenylalanine. Just CDR3 DNA is preserved here, 51 bases in frame from base 1. V has 2 bases trimmed and J has 2 bases trimmed; junction bases matching no gene number 3. Per the germline V gene, KGHDR is the CDR1 and SFDVKD is the CDR2. To prepare the library, PCR was applied. Sequencing took place on an Illumina HiSeq 2500. To normalize quantification of the TCRbeta repertoire, the TCR libraries were built with molecular barcoding that relied on unique molecular identifiers. TCRdb passed the public sequencing reads through fastp at Q25 and MiXCR, retaining productive beta sequences. Each entry is one CDR3 protein sequence, shown with its most common DNA and genes. Within this sample are hundreds of thousands of distinct CDR3 sequences, with roughly a tenth of them counted one time only. Approximately 4.1% of the sample is taken by the ten largest.

This material consisted of PBMCs from the stem cell graft donor, taken from the stem cell graft. The receptor was derived from a human donor who donated a stem cell graft to a child with acute myeloid leukemia. The chain uses TRBV24-1 and TRBJ2-7; 15 central bases correspond to TRBD2. The CDR3: CATSDSGTSGRPYEQYF. The nucleotides read TGTGCCACCAGTGATTCCGGGACTAGCGGGAGGCCCTACGAGCAGTACTTC.